The text below deals with one T cell receptor beta chain. The protocol was immunoSEQ multiplex PCR, while the TCRdb copy is restricted to in-frame clones and leaves out a portion. The sample includes about 61,000 clones, more than 90% of them seen just once. The data were taken from a study of T cell changes during pregnancy in multiple sclerosis. Here the sequenced sample was peripheral blood, taken in the first trimester of pregnancy. The origin of this receptor is a female donor in good health, enrolled as a control in a pregnancy study.

The CDR3 loop is CASSSDYRGEQFF. The CDR3 region has the DNA TGTGCCAGCAGCTCCGACTACCGCGGTGAGCAGTTCTTC. The chain employs TRBV11-2 and TRBJ2-1; TRBD2 might be the D (5 bases). The CDR3 totals 13 residues. Germline V gene lookup returns CDR1 SGHAT and CDR2 FQNNGV. V was clipped by 4 bases and J by 9 bases, with 13 bases between them.